This T cell receptor (beta chain) was profiled in a study of blood T cell repertoires in COVID-19. About the research overall: Material from acute and convalescent COVID-19 was sourced from the United States, Italy and Spain. Nucleic acid was either cDNA or gDNA, and it came from T cells, B-cell-depleted T cells, or PBMCs.

Sequenced by immunoSEQ multiplex PCR; TCRdb stores in-frame clones only, minus some. The repertoire holds around 200,000 clones, approximately 87% seen once, with more than 20% in the top ten. Trimming left V 4 bases short and J 0 bases short, with 7 bases between. This CDR3 contains 13 residues. Germline CDR1 MNHEY, CDR2 SVGEGT. Sample: peripheral blood. This chain joins TRBV6-2 or TRBV6-3 and TRBJ2-7, with D unresolved. This receptor was obtained from a man in his 70s with active or convalescent COVID-19. The CDR3 DNA reads as TGTGCCAGCAGTTCCACTGGCTCCTACGAGCAGTACTTC. Translation gives CASSSTGSYEQYF.